This entry concerns a single T cell receptor beta chain. This record belongs to a study of long-term antiretroviral therapy in people with HIV. Sequencing relied on immunoSEQ assay v3.0, run at survey level. Assay: immunoSEQ multiplex PCR; the TCRdb copy retains only in-frame clones and omits some. This sample carries about 15,000 clones, 70% to 90% of them seen once, and the ten largest clones take roughly 15%. Only United States sites treated participants with HIV. CDR1 and CDR2 (germline): LNHDA, SQIVND (reference sequence). The CDR3 totals 16 residues. The J segment lost 0 bases and the V segment lost 4 bases, leaving 6 bases of the junction unmatched.

The sequenced sample was unsorted PBMCs, obtained around 2.3 years before starting antiretroviral therapy. V usage is TRBV19 and J usage is TRBJ1-3, with 7 bases that match TRBD1. This clonotype originated in a woman in her 30s with HIV. CDR3 sequence: CASSSGQVFSGNTIYF. The CDR3 region has the DNA TGTGCCAGTAGTAGCGGACAGGTATTCTCTGGAAACACCATATATTTT.